What follows are 26 T cell receptor beta chains derived from one specimen sequenced in a study of metastatic and nonmetastatic thyroid tumors. TCRdb re-called the PCR reads with MiXCR. The table shows over 70,000 clones, with roughly 18% occurring only once. No patient received treatment before thyroid surgery. The specimen sequenced was blood. Receptors were obtained from a female donor with papillary thyroid cancer or a benign thyroid nodule (not recorded which). Some clones in this sample may be carry-over from other donors' samples.

This clone was recorded many times. V and J are TRBV29-1 and TRBJ1-1; D unresolved. This CDR3 spans 11 amino acids. Looked up from germline, CDR1 is SQVTM and CDR2 is ANQGSEA. V was trimmed by 0 bases and J by 7 bases, leaving 6 bases between them. The DNA for the CDR3 is TGCAGCGTTGAAGAACGGGTTGAAGCTTTCTTT. Translating gives CSVEERVEAFF.

This clone was observed many times. The gene calls are TRBV20-1 and TRBJ2-2; D unresolved. V was cut by 3 bases and J by 6 bases, with 11 bases left in between. Germline-derived CDR1 and CDR2 are DFQATT and SNEGSKA (reference sequence). The CDR3 has 13 residues. This CDR3 reads CSASHLGAGELFF. CDR3 coding DNA: TGCAGTGCTAGTCATTTGGGTGCCGGGGAGCTGTTTTTT.

At least ten counts were recorded for this clone. The CDR3 sequence: CASSLSSGDSSYEQYF. CDR3 bases: TGTGCCAGCAGTTTATCGAGCGGCGACAGCTCCTACGAGCAGTACTTC. The gene calls are TRBV27 and TRBJ2-7; D is perhaps TRBD1 or TRBD2 (5 bases each). Germline lookup yields CDR1 MNHEY and CDR2 SMNVEV (reference sequence). V lost 0 bases, J lost 0 bases, and 12 bases lay in between. The CDR3 totals 16 residues.

This clone was seen many times. The V gene is TRBV28, the J gene TRBJ2-5; D not resolved. V shed 5 bases and J shed 8 bases, with 18 bases lying between them. The CDR3 loop spans 14 amino acids. The germline V gene encodes CDR1 MDHEN and CDR2 SYDVKM. The CDR3 coding sequence is TGTGCCAGCAGTCCCCCCCCGCGTCCCGGAACCCAGTACTTC. It codes for CASSPPPRPGTQYF.

CDR3 sequence reads: CASSLEVLGGRVGNTEAFF. The CDR3 nucleotides are TGCGCCAGCAGCTTGGAGGTTCTCGGAGGGAGGGTTGGGAACACTGAAGCTTTCTTT. The genes are TRBV5-1 and TRBJ1-1; D gene unclear. V gave up 0 bases and J gave up 1 base, with 22 bases separating them. CDR3 length: 19 residues. Per germline, CDR1 SGHRS and CDR2 YFSETQ.

In DNA form, the CDR3 reads TGTGCCAGCAGGGTAGGACGGGAGGGCCGGTTAGATACGCAGTATTTT. It codes for CASRVGREGRLDTQYF. This sequence joins TRBV7-8 and TRBJ2-3; 8 nucleotides line up with TRBD2. Trimming removed 6 bases from V and 5 bases from J; junction bases left unmatched: 13. This CDR3 comprises 16 residues. Germline assignment: CDR1 SGHVS and CDR2 FQNEAQ.

This clone was seen at least ten times. The conserved closing phenylalanine or tryptophan is absent in this CDR3, likely reflecting a read error. The DNA is omitted, as the CDR3 cannot be located on it reliably, and the CDR3 follows TCRdb's listing. The sample contains more than one DNA sequence encoding this CDR3. This rearrangement joins TRBV7-9 to TRBJ1-6. A total of 8 residues make up the CDR3, ends included. CDR1 is SEHNR and CDR2 is FQNEAQ in the germline V gene (reference sequence). The CDR3: CASSLEAY.

This clone occurred a few times. This chain links TRBV6-6 with TRBJ2-7; D not resolved. This CDR3 is 15 amino acids long. The V gene's germline CDR1 is MNHNY and CDR2 SVGAGI (reference sequence). V was shortened by 2 bases and J by 2 bases, with 13 bases between the two germline ends. The CDR3 loop reads CASSYSCVAPYEQYF. The CDR3 nucleotides read TGTGCCAGCAGTTACAGCTGCGTTGCTCCCTACGAGCAGTACTTC.

This clone has only a few counts. The chain couples TRBV6-1 to TRBJ2-7, with TRBD2 matching over 8 bases. Germline V gene lookup returns CDR1 MNHNS and CDR2 SASEGT. V lost 6 bases, J lost 6 bases, and 10 bases stayed unmatched. This CDR3 comprises 14 residues. CDR3 sequence: CASSLGTRISEQYF. The CDR3 coding sequence is TGTGCCAGCAGCCTCGGGACTAGGATTTCCGAGCAGTACTTC.

Note on this clone: A much larger clone lies a single base off, so this may be a read error. Other DNA sequences within the sample encode an identical CDR3. The rearrangement joins TRBV24-1 to TRBJ2-1; D is unresolved. This CDR3 is 13 amino acids long. Germline loops: CDR1 KGHDR, CDR2 SFDVKD. Here the CDR3 DNA reads TGTGCCACTAGTGATCCACCGGAGCATGAGCAGTTCTTC. Its protein product is CATSDPPEHEQFF.

This clone has only a few counts. The rearrangement uses TRBV15 and TRBJ2-3, with D possibly matching TRBD1 (5 bases). This CDR3 is built from 14 residues. The V end lost 4 bases, the J end lost 2 bases, and 10 bases lay between the germline ends. The V gene's germline CDR1 is LNHNV and CDR2 YYDKDF (reference sequence). The CDR3 sequence is CATSKGRATDTQYF. The CDR3 DNA reads as TGTGCCACCAGCAAAGGCAGGGCCACAGATACGCAGTATTTT.

This clone occurred many times. This chain connects TRBV6-5 to TRBJ2-3, with D unresolved. V was cut by 0 bases and J by 11 bases, with 12 bases left in between. CDR1 is MNHEY and CDR2 is SVGAGI in the germline V gene. The CDR3 runs to 13 residues. The CDR3 region has the DNA TGTGCCAGCAGTTACTCGGTGACGGATTGGCAGTATTTT. Protein sequence: CASSYSVTDWQYF.

This clone was observed at least ten times. The V and J genes are TRBV5-1 and TRBJ2-3; the D is unclear. CDR3 length equals 14 residues. Germline loops: CDR1 SGHRS, CDR2 YFSETQ. The V gene lost 5 bases and the J gene lost 0 bases, with 10 bases spanning the gap. The CDR3 nucleotides are TGCGCCAGCAGGGTGGGTCCTAGCACAGATACGCAGTATTTT. Translation gives CASRVGPSTDTQYF. Drawing the rest from reference TRBV5-1 and TRBJ2-3, the complete variable domain is KAGVTQTPRYLIKTRGQQVTLSCSPISGHRSVSWYQQTPGQGLQFLFEYFSETQRNKGNFPGRFSGRQFSNSRSEMNVSTLELGDSALYLCASRVGPSTDTQYFGPGTRLTVL.

At least ten counts were recorded for this clone. The V call is TRBV10-3, the J call TRBJ2-6; no firm D call. Germline V lookup: CDR1 ENHRY, CDR2 SYGVKD. Trimming left V 3 bases short and J 2 bases short, with 2 bases between. This CDR3 region has 13 residues. Written as DNA, the CDR3 is TGTGCCATCAGTGACACTGGGGCCAACGTCCTGACTTTC. Encoded protein: CAISDTGANVLTF.

The chain recombines TRBV5-1 with TRBJ2-1; 9 bases are a match to TRBD1. Trimming removed 4 bases from V and 9 bases from J; junction bases left unmatched: 8. Germline loops: CDR1 SGHRS, CDR2 YFSETQ. CDR3 size: 14 residues. CDR3 sequence reads: CASSGWTGEGEQFF. The CDR3 bases are TGCGCCAGCAGCGGATGGACAGGGGAAGGTGAGCAGTTCTTC.

The chain combines TRBV20-1 with TRBJ1-2; D possibly corresponds to TRBD1 (5 bases). The germline gives CDR1 DFQATT, CDR2 SNEGSKA (reference sequence). V was trimmed by 5 bases and J by 0 bases, leaving 13 bases between them. The CDR3 runs 14 residues. The CDR3 coding sequence is TGCAGTGCTCCCACAGGCTCGACTAACTATGGCTACACCTTC. It encodes CSAPTGSTNYGYTF.

This clone was counted ten times or more. This chain links TRBV19 with TRBJ2-2, with D unresolved. The germline CDR1 and CDR2 sequences are LNHDA and SQIVND (reference sequence). V shed 3 bases and J shed 1 base, with 6 bases lying between them. The CDR3 is 14 residues long. CDR3: CASSIWRNTGELFF. In DNA form, the CDR3 reads TGTGCCAGTAGTATTTGGCGGAACACCGGGGAGCTGTTTTTT. Full variable domain (missing parts from reference TRBV19 and TRBJ2-2): DGGITQSPKYLFRKEGQNVTLSCEQNLNHDAMYWYRQDPGQGLRLIYYSQIVNDFQKGDIAEGYSVSREKKESFPLTVTSAQKNPTAFYLCASSIWRNTGELFFGEGSRLTVL.

This clone was counted ten times or more. The J gene is TRBJ2-7, the V gene TRBV14; 14 bases align to TRBD2. Germline V gives CDR1 SGHDN, CDR2 FVKESK. The CDR3 loop spans 15 amino acids. Trimming cost V 4 bases and J 9 bases; bases outside gene matches: 8. The DNA for the CDR3 is TGTGCCAGCAGCCCCCAGGGACTAGCGGGAGAAGGGCAGTACTTC. Translated, it gives CASSPQGLAGEGQYF.

This clone was seen more than once but under ten times. Being one base from a much bigger clone, this may be a read error. V is TRBV6-6 and J is TRBJ1-4; possible D gene TRBD1, 5 bases. The CDR3 is made up of 10 amino acids. Germline CDR1 reads MNHNY; CDR2 reads SVGAGI (reference sequence). The CDR3 loop is CPTGGEKLFF. The CDR3 coding sequence is TGTCCCACCGGGGGTGAAAAACTGTTTTTT.

This clone was recorded at least ten times. The CDR3 sequence is CASSSPGRVKLFF. The CDR3 coding sequence is TGTGCCAGCAGCTCACCAGGGCGCGTAAAACTGTTTTTT. The V gene is TRBV7-9, the J gene TRBJ1-4; D possibly corresponds to TRBD1 (5 bases). CDR3 length: 13 amino acids. V lost 4 bases, J lost 10 bases, and 13 bases lay in between. In germline, CDR1 is SEHNR, CDR2 FQNEAQ (reference sequence).

There are a few counts of this clone. This sequence may be a read error, since a much larger clone differs from it by one base. Other DNA sequences of this sample code for an identical CDR3. The chain couples TRBV6-4 to TRBJ2-2; maybe TRBD2 (6 bases). CDR3 size: 14 residues. Germline values: CDR1 MRHNA, CDR2 SNTAGT. In DNA form, the CDR3 reads TGTGCCAGCAGTGAAGGCCCAGATCGCGGGGAACTGTTTTTT. It translates to CASSEGPDRGELFF.

This clone was seen ten or more times. The chain is built from TRBV6-2 or TRBV6-3 and TRBJ2-1; D not certain. From germline, CDR1 is MNHEY and CDR2 SVGEGT. The length of the CDR3 is 17 residues. Trimming stripped 0 bases from V and 3 bases from J, with 15 bases between. The CDR3 DNA is TGTGCCAGCAGTTACTCGCCCCCCCTAGGAATCTACAATGAGCAGTTCTTC. The encoded protein is CASSYSPPLGIYNEQFF.

This clone was counted many times. A read error may produce the germline difference seen at one junction end. The chain recombines TRBV2 with TRBJ1-1; no clear D gene. CDR3 length equals 11 residues. In germline, CDR1 is SNHLY, CDR2 FYNNEI. The CDR3 DNA reads as TGTGCCAGCAGTGAAGGAGGGAGCGAACTCTTT. Translated, it gives CASSEGGSELF. Drawing the rest from reference TRBV2 and TRBJ1-1, the complete variable domain is EPEVTQTPSHQVTQMGQEVILRCVPISNHLYFYWYRQILGQKVEFLVSFYNNEISEKSEIFDDQFSVERPDGSNFTLKIRSTKLEDSAMYFCASSEGGSELFGQGTRLTVV.

There are a few counts of this clone. The genes are TRBV27 and TRBJ1-1; D gene unclear. V was cut by 8 bases and J by 0 bases, with 16 bases left in between. Looked up from germline, CDR1 is MNHEY and CDR2 is SMNVEV (reference sequence). The CDR3 runs to 15 residues. The CDR3 is CASAPEFFMNTEAFF. The CDR3 nucleotides are TGTGCCAGCGCCCCAGAGTTTTTTATGAACACTGAAGCTTTCTTT.

In this sample, this clone turned up a few times. The J gene is TRBJ2-6, the V gene TRBV15; D possibly corresponds to TRBD2 (6 bases). The CDR3 spans 15 residues. Germline V gene data show CDR1 as LNHNV and CDR2 as YYDKDF (reference sequence). Deletions cut 9 bases from V and 0 bases from J, with 12 bases between. The DNA for the CDR3 is TGTGCCACAAGCCTCGGGAGCTCTGGGGCCAACGTCCTGACTTTC. Translated, it gives CATSLGSSGANVLTF.

This clone was counted at least ten times. The genes are TRBV6-6 and TRBJ1-2, with a weak D call TRBD1 (6 bases). Germline CDR1 and CDR2: MNHNY and SVGAGI (reference sequence). Trimming left V 0 bases short and J 2 bases short, with 19 bases between. The CDR3 is 18 residues long. The CDR3 DNA reads as TGTGCCAGCAGTTACTCGATGTTGAATCGTGGACAGAACTATGGCTACACCTTC. Translated, it gives CASSYSMLNRGQNYGYTF.